This T cell receptor beta chain was retrieved from a study of blood T cell repertoires in COVID-19 (dated by TCRdb to the early 2020s). Regarding the complete study: Samples covering the acute and convalescent phases of COVID-19 were provided by collaborators in the United States, Italy and Spain. The material from the prospective study consisted of cDNA or gDNA derived from T cells, B-cell-depleted T cells, or PBMCs. Deeply sampled blood TCRbeta repertoires from subjects exposed to, actively infected with, or recovered from COVID-19 were included in the dataset. The repertoires were released in a freely available public database meant as a resource for research on the immune response to SARS-CoV-2. The samples were drawn from the first 160 participants of the ongoing ImmuneRACE study and from 950 to 1,500 subjects provided by 6 global collaborators. Sample metadata almost always included a de-identified subject ID, COVID-19 status, age in years and sex. HLA class I and class II types, where available, came from metadata supplied by the sample provider rather than from assay-based typing. Overall study outcomes, separate from this receptor: The amount of clinical and demographic metadata varied by source and participant and was provided uncurated.

The CDR3, cysteine through phenylalanine, is 14 amino acids long. The read is trimmed to its CDR3 DNA, 42 bases read in frame from base 1. The junction shows trimming of 5 bases on V and 3 bases on J, plus 14 bases between the germline ends. From a lookup of the germline V gene (reference sequence), CDR1 and CDR2 are SEHNR and FQNEAQ. Notes on this clone: Its cognate antigen has yet to be identified. The input lacks base qualities; no much larger clone sits a single base away.

In the prospective study, participants were roughly 18 to 90 years old, resided in fewer than 25 geographic areas of the United States, and were enrolled through a virtual design. To assign participants to cohorts, the prospective study relied on clinical history that participants themselves reported in a screening survey and a study questionnaire. Recovered participants in ImmuneRACE Cohort 3 were defined as having two consecutive negative NP/OP PCR tests, clearance from a healthcare professional, or resolution of symptoms. Mobile phlebotomists in the prospective study collected whole blood, serum and a nasopharyngeal or oropharyngeal swab from every participant. Additional blood draws and questionnaires over a roughly two-month period could optionally be provided by prospective study participants. Prospective study blood samples were shipped either frozen or at room temperature before DNA extraction.

The immunoSEQ Assay, a bias-controlled multiplex PCR, was used to amplify TCRbeta CDR3 regions from genomic DNA. The source study handled its data this way. Within the assay, amplification of reference gene primers was used to estimate how many nucleated cells each sample contained. Sequence reads were collapsed and filtered to measure the absolute abundance of every unique TCRbeta CDR3 rearrangement. For each sample, productive Simpson clonality was calculated as the square root of Simpson's diversity index over productive rearrangements. TCRdb took this table from immuneACCESS and kept in-frame rearrangements with V and J called. Such tables lack part of the clones; where checked against another copy, unresolved V genes explain under half of the gap, and the rest is unexplained. V, J and clone size are taken as reported in that table, and D and trimming were inferred from the DNA itself. Counted in this sample were 350,000 to 400,000 clones; 75% to 90% of them appeared once. Together, the top ten hold more than 0.8% of the sample.

This clonotype was obtained from a man between 18 and 29 years old who had recovered from COVID-19. The chain is assembled from TRBV7-9 and TRBJ2-7; D gene: possibly TRBD1, on 6 matching bases. Material for sequencing was PBMCs or T cells enriched from blood (not recorded which). The CDR3 protein is CASSPRDTYYEQYF. At the DNA level, the sequence is TGTGCCAGCAGCCCGAGGGACACTTACTACGAGCAGTACTTC.